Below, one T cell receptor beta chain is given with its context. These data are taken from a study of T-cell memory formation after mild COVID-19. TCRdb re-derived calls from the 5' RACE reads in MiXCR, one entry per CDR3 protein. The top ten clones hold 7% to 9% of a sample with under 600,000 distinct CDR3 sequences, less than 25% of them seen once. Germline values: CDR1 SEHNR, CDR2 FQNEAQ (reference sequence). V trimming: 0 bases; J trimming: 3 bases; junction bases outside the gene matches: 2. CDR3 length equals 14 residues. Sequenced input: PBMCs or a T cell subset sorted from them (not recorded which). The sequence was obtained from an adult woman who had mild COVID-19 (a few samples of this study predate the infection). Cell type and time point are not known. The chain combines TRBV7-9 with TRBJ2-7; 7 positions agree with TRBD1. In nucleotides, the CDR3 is TGTGCCAGCAGCTTAGCGGGACAGTTCTACGAGCAGTACTTC. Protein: CASSLAGQFYEQYF.